The 5 T cell receptor beta chains in this list originate from one sample, sequenced in a study of cytomegalovirus exposure and HLA in healthy donors. PCR primers comprised 60 Vbeta and 13 Jbeta primers. Data came from immunoSEQ multiplex PCR; TCRdb stores just in-frame clones and leaves some out. The sample table sets out 90,000 to 150,000 clones. The sequenced material came from PBMCs. Source of these receptors: a man aged 18 to 29 in good health and CMV-seronegative.

This chain joins TRBV2 and TRBJ1-5; D gene ambiguous. Trimming pared 8 bases from V and 0 bases from J, leaving 17 bases between. Germline lookup yields CDR1 SNHLY and CDR2 FYNNEI. This CDR3 has 16 residues. The CDR3 is CASRGWGVDSNQPQHF. The CDR3, as DNA: TGTGCCAGCCGCGGATGGGGAGTGGATAGCAATCAGCCCCAGCATTTT.

The CDR3 coding sequence is TGTGCCAGCAGTTTCGGTGAAAAACTGTTTTTT. It codes for CASSFGEKLFF. The J gene is TRBJ1-4, the V gene TRBV27; no reliable D call. Trimming took 3 bases from V and 7 from J, leaving 3 bases between them. CDR3 length: 11 residues. Germline V gene lookup returns CDR1 MNHEY and CDR2 SMNVEV (reference sequence).

The V gene is TRBV25-1, the J gene TRBJ2-3; maybe TRBD2 (5 bases). V was shortened by 3 bases and J by 4 bases, with 11 bases between the two germline ends. CDR1 is MGHDK, CDR2 SYGVNS, per germline. The length of the CDR3 is 14 residues. In DNA form, the CDR3 reads TGTGCCAGCAGTGAGGGAAGGCGGGCAGATACGCAGTATTTT. It codes for CASSEGRRADTQYF.

CDR3 region: CASSYGGEGYTF. CDR3 sequence (DNA): TGTGCCAGCAGTTACGGGGGCGAGGGCTACACCTTC. J is TRBJ1-2 and V is TRBV6-5; a possible D gene is TRBD1 (6 bases). The CDR3 runs to 12 residues. Germline CDR1 MNHEY, CDR2 SVGAGI. V lost 2 bases to trimming and J lost 8 bases, with 9 bases between them.

The gene calls are TRBV27 and TRBJ1-1; D might be TRBD1 (6 bases). V shed 5 bases and J shed 1 base, with 11 bases lying between them. Germline CDR1 reads MNHEY; CDR2 reads SMNVEV (reference sequence). The length of the CDR3 is 14 residues. CDR3 loop: CASSMDSENTEAFF. The CDR3 nucleotides are TGTGCCAGCAGTATGGACAGTGAGAACACTGAAGCTTTCTTT.